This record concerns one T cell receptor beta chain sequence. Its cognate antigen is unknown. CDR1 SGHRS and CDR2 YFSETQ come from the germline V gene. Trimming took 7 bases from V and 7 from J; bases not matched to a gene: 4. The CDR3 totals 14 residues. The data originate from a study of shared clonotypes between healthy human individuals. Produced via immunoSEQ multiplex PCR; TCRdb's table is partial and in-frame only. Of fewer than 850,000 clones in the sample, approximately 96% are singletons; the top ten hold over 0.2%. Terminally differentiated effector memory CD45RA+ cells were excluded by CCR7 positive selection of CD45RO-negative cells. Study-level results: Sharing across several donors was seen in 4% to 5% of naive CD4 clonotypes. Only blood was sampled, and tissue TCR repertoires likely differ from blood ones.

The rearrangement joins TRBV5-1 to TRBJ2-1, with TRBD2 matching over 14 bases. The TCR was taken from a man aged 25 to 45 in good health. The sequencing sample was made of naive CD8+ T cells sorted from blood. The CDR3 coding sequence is TGCGCCAGCGGGACTAGCGGGAGTGGAAATGAGCAGTTCTTC. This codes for CASGTSGSGNEQFF.